This record concerns one T cell receptor beta chain sequence. Its antigen remains unknown. This record belongs to a study of immune cell composition in non-small cell lung cancer. Study results and limitations: Lung squamous cell carcinoma tumours had significantly higher top 10 clone scores and productive clonality than lung adenocarcinoma. Tumour TCR-beta clonality showed no significant link to smoking pack-years. In adenocarcinoma, maximal tumour-associated clone frequency tracked TIL tumour reactivity. Tumour-associated clones >0.5% occurred in 33% of adenocarcinomas, approximately 79% of squamous.

The protocol was immunoSEQ multiplex PCR, while the TCRdb copy is restricted to in-frame clones and leaves out a portion. The sample records 9,500 to 14,000 clones, roughly 60% being singletons. Sequenced sample: lung tumor tissue. This TCR came from a human donor with non-small cell lung cancer.

The CDR3 DNA reads as TGCGCCAGCAGCCAGGGACGCGGGAAAGGCTCCTACAATGAGCAGTTCTTC. Protein sequence: CASSQGRGKGSYNEQFF. This sequence joins TRBV4-3 and TRBJ2-1; D perhaps matches TRBD2 (6 bases). CDR1 is LGHNA and CDR2 is YSLEER in the germline V gene. Trimming took 3 bases from V and 0 from J, leaving 15 bases between them. The CDR3 length is 17 residues.